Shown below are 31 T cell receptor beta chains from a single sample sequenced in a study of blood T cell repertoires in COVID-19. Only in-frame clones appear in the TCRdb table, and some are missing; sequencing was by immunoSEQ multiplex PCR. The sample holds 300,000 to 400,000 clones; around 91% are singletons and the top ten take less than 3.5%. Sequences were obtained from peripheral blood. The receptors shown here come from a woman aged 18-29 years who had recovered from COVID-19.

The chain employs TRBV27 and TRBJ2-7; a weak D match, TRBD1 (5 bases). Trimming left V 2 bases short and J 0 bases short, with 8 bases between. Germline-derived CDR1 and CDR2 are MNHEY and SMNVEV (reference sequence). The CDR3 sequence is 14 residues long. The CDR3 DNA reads TGTGCCAGCAGTTTAACAGGCCCCTCCTACGAGCAGTACGTC. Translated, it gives CASSLTGPSYEQYV.

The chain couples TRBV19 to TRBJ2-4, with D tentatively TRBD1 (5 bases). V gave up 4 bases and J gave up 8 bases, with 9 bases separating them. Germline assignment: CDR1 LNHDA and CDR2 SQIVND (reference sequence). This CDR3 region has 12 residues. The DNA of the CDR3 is TGTGCCAGTAGTAAAGCAGGGTACATTCAGTACTTC. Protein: CASSKAGYIQYF.

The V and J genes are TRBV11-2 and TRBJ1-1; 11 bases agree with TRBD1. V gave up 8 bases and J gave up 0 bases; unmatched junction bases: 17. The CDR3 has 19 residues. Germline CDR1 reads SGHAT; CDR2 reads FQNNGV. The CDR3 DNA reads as TGTGCCAGCGGCCCTCTCCGGGACAGGGGGTTCTACATGAACACTGAAGCTTTCTTT. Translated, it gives CASGPLRDRGFYMNTEAFF.

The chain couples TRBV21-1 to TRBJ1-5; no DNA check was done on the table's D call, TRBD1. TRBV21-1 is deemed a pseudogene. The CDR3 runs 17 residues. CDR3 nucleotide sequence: TGTGCCAGCAGCAAAGGCGGGGCAGGGGGCTACAATCAGCCCCAGCATTTT. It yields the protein CASSKGGAGGYNQPQHF.

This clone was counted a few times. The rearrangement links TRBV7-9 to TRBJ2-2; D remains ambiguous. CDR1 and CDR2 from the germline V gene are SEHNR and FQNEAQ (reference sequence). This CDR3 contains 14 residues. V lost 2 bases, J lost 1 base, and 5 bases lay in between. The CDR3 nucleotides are TGTGCCAGCAGCTTATTAATGAACACCGGGGAGCTGTTTTTT. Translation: CASSLLMNTGELFF.

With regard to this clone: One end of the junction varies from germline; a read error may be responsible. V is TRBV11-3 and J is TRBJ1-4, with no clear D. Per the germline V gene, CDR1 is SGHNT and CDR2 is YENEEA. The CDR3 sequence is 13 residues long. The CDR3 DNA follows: TGTGCCAGCGGCTTCTCGGGTAATGAAAAACTGTTTTTT. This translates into CASGFSGNEKLFF.

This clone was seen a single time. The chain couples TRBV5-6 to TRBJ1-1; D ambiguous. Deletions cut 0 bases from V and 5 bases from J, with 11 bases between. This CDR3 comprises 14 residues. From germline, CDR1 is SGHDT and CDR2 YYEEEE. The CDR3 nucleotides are TGTGCCAGCAGCTTGGGAGGGCGGCGTACTGAAGCTTTCTTT. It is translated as CASSLGGRRTEAFF.

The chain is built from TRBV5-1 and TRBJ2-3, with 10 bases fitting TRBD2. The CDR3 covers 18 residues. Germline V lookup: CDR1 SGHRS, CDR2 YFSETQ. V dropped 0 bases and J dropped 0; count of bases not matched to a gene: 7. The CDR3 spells CASSLVLAGGTSTDTQYF. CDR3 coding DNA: TGCGCCAGCAGCTTGGTATTAGCGGGGGGAACTAGCACAGATACGCAGTATTTT.

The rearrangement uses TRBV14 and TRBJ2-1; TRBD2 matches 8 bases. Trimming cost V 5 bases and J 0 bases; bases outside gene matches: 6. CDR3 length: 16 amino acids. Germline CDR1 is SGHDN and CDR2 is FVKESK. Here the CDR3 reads CASSDVAGSSYNEQFF. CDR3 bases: TGTGCCAGCAGCGATGTAGCGGGGAGCTCCTACAATGAGCAGTTCTTC.

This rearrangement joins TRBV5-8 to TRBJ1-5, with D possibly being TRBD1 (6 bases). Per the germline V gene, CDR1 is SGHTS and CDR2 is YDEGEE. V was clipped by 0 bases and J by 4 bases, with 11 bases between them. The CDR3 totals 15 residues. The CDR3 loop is CASSLAGTPNQPQHF. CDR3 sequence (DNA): TGTGCCAGCAGCTTGGCCGGGACACCGAATCAGCCCCAGCATTTT. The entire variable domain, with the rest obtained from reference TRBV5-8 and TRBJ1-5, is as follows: EAGVTQSPTHLIKTRGQQATLRCSPISGHTSVYWYQQALGLGLQFLLWYDEGEERNRGNFPPRFSGRQFPNYSSELNVNALELEDSALYLCASSLAGTPNQPQHFGDGTRLSIL.

The CDR3 protein is CASSSRQGRSYEQYV. The DNA for the CDR3 is TGTGCCAGCAGTTCGAGACAGGGGCGTTCCTACGAGCAGTACGTC. V is TRBV28 and J is TRBJ2-7, with 8 bases lining up with TRBD1. This CDR3 contains 15 residues. The J segment lost 1 base and the V segment lost 4 bases, leaving 6 bases of the junction unmatched. Germline assignment: CDR1 MDHEN and CDR2 SYDVKM.

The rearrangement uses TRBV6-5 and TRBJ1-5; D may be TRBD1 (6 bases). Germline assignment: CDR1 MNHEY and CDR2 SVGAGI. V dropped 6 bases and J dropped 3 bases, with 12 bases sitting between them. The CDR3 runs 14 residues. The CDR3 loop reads CASRPTGPNQPQHF. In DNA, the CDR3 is TGTGCCAGCAGACCTACAGGGCCCAATCAGCCCCAGCATTTT.

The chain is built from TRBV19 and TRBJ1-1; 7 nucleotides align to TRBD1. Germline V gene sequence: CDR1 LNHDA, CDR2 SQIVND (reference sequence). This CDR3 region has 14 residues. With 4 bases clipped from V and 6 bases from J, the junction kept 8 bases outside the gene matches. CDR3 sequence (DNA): TGTGCCAGTAGTACAGACAGGGCTGGGGCTGAAGCTTTCTTT. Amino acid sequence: CASSTDRAGAEAFF.

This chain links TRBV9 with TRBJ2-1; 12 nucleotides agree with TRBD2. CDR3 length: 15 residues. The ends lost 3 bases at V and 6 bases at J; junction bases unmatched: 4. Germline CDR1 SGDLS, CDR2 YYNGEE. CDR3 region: CASSETSGRVNEQFF. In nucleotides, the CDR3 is TGTGCCAGCAGCGAGACTAGCGGGAGAGTCAATGAGCAGTTCTTC.

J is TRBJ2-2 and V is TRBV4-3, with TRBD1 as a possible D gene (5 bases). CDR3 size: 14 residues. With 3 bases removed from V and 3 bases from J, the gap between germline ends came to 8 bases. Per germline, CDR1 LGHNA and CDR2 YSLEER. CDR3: CASSHLTDTGELFF. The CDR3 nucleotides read TGCGCCAGCAGCCACCTGACAGACACCGGGGAGCTGTTTTTT.

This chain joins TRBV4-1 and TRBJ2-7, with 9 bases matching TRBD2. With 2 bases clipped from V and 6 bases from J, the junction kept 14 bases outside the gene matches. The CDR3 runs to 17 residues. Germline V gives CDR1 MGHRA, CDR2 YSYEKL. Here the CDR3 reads CASSQSSASGTPAEQYV. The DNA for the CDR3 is TGCGCCAGCAGCCAATCTTCGGCTAGCGGGACCCCAGCCGAGCAGTACGTC.

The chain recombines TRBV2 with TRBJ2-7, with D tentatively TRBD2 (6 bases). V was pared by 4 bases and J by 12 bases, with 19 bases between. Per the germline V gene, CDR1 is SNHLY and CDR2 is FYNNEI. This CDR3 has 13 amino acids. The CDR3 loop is CASSAEMAGRGYV. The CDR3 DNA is TGTGCCAGCAGTGCCGAGATGGCGGGAAGAGGGTACGTC.

The CDR3 loop is CASSYGAGGSYEQFF. The DNA of the CDR3 is TGTGCCAGCAGTTACGGCGCGGGAGGGTCCTATGAGCAGTTCTTC. V usage is TRBV6-5 and J usage is TRBJ2-1; TRBD2 aligns across 9 bases. From germline, CDR1 is MNHEY and CDR2 SVGAGI. The CDR3 runs to 15 residues. J gave up 8 bases and V 2 bases, and 7 bases lay outside the gene matches.

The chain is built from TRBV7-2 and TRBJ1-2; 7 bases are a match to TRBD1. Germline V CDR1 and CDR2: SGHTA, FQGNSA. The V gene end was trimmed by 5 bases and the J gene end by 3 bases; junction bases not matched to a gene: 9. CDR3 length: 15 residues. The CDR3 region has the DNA TGTGCCAGCAGCCCCTCGACAGGGCAATACTATGGCTACACCTTC. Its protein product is CASSPSTGQYYGYTF.

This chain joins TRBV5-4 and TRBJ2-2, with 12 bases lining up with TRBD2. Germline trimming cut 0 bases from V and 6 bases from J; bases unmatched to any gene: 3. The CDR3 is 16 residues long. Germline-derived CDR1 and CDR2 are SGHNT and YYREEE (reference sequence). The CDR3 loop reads CASSLVGLAGPGELFF. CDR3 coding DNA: TGTGCCAGCAGCTTGGTAGGACTAGCGGGACCCGGGGAGCTGTTTTTT.

CDR3 in amino acids: CASGPPGTLGNTIYF. The CDR3 bases are TGTGCTAGTGGTCCTCCCGGGACACTAGGAAACACCATATATTTT. The rearrangement links TRBV12-5 to TRBJ1-3; D may be TRBD1 (6 bases). Trimming cost V 5 bases and J 4 bases, with 15 bases left between them. This CDR3 is 15 amino acids long. CDR1 is LGHNT and CDR2 is FRNRAP in the germline V gene.

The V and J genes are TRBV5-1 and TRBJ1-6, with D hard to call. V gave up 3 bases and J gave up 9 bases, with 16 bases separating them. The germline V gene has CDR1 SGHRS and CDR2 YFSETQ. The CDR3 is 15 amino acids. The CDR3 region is CASSSQTASASPLHF. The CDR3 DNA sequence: TGCGCCAGCAGCTCCCAAACAGCCTCGGCTTCACCCCTCCACTTT.

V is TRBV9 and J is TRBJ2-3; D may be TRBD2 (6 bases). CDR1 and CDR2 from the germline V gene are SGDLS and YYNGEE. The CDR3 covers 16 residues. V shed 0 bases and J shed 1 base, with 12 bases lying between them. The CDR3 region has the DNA TGTGCCAGCAGCGTAGCCCCCGGGACTGGCACAGATACGCAGTATTTT. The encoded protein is CASSVAPGTGTDTQYF.

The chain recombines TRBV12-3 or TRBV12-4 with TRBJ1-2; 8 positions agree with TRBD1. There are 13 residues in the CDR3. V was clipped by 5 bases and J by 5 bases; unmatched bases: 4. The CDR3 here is CASSMTGVYGYTF. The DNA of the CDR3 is TGTGCCAGCAGTATGACAGGGGTTTATGGCTACACCTTC.

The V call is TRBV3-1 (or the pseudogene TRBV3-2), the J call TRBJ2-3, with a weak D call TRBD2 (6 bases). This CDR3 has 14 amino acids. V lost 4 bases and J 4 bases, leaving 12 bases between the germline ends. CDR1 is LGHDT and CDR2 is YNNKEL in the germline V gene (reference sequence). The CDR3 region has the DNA TGTGCCAGCAGCCCCTGGGACTTATCAGATACGCAGTATTTT. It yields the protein CASSPWDLSDTQYF.

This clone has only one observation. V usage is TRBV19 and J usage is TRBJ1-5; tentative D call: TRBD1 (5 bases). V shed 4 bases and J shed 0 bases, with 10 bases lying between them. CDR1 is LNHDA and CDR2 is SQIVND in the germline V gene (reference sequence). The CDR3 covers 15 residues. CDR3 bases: TGTGCCAGTAGTAAGGGGAGGAATAGCAATCAGCCCCAGCATTTT. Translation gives CASSKGRNSNQPQHF.

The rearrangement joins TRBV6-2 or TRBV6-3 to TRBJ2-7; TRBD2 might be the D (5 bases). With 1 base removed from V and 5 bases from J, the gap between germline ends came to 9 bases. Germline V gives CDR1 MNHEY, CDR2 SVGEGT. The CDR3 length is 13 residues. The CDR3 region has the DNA TGTGCCAGCAGTTACTACGGGGTTAACGAGCAGTACGTC. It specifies CASSYYGVNEQYV.

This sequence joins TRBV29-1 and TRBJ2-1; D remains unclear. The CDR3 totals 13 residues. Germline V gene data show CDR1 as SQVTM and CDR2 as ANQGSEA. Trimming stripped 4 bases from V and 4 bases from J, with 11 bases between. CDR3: CSVVPREYNEQFF. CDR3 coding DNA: TGCAGCGTTGTCCCCCGTGAGTACAATGAGCAGTTCTTC.

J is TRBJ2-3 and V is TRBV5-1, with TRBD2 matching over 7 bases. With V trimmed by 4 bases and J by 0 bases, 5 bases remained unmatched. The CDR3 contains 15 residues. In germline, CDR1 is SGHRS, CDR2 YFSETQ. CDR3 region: CASSVAGFSTDTQYF. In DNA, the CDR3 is TGCGCCAGCAGCGTAGCGGGTTTTAGCACAGATACGCAGTATTTT.

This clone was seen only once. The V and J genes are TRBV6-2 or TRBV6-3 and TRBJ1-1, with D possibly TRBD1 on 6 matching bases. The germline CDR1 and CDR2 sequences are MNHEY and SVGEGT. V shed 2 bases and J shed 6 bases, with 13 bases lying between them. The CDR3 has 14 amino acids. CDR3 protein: CASSYPDSAAEAFF. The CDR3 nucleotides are TGTGCCAGCAGTTACCCGGACAGTGCGGCTGAAGCTTTCTTT.

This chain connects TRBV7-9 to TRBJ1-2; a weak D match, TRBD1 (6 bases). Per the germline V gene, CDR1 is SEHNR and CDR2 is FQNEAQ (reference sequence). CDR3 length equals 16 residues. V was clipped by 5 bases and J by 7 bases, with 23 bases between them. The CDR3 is CASSIDIGTHRAGYTF. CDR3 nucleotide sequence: TGTGCCAGCAGCATAGACATCGGGACACATAGGGCTGGCTACACCTTC.